These 21 T cell receptor beta chains were sequenced from one sample in a study of blood T cell repertoires in COVID-19. Sequencing was performed with immunoSEQ multiplex PCR; in TCRdb, only in-frame clones are kept and a portion is missing. The table has 110,000 to 150,000 clones, around 83% seen once. The sequenced sample was peripheral blood. Source of these receptors: a woman aged 80 or older with acute or convalescent COVID-19.

CDR3 DNA sequence: TGTGCCAGCAGTGTCACCGGGACTACAATTCCCTCCGAGCAGTACTTC. It specifies CASSVTGTTIPSEQYF. The V and J genes are TRBV27 and TRBJ2-7; 7 nucleotides match TRBD2. Trimming removed 5 bases from V and 6 bases from J; junction bases left unmatched: 16. Germline lookup yields CDR1 MNHEY and CDR2 SMNVEV (reference sequence). This CDR3 is 16 amino acids long.

A single count supports this clone. V and J are TRBV13 and TRBJ2-2; 7 bases line up with TRBD1. CDR3 length: 17 amino acids. From germline, CDR1 is PRHDT and CDR2 FYEKMQ (reference sequence). Trimming removed 3 bases from V and 1 base from J; junction bases left unmatched: 8. Here the CDR3 reads CASSFEPRDRNTGELFF. In DNA, the CDR3 is TGTGCCAGCAGCTTCGAACCCCGGGACAGGAACACCGGGGAGCTGTTTTTT.

The chain combines TRBV19 with TRBJ1-2; perhaps TRBD1 as D (6 bases). Germline CDR1 is LNHDA and CDR2 is SQIVND (reference sequence). The CDR3 runs to 16 residues. Trimming took off 0 bases at V and 4 bases at J, with 15 bases between the two ends. Here the CDR3 reads CASSIDLSRTAYGYTF. In DNA form, the CDR3 reads TGTGCCAGTAGTATAGATCTATCCAGGACAGCCTATGGCTACACCTTC.

The chain carries TRBV7-9 and TRBJ2-7, with TRBD2 matching over 9 bases. The J segment lost 2 bases and the V segment lost 3 bases, leaving 2 bases of the junction unmatched. This CDR3 spans 14 amino acids. Per germline, CDR1 SEHNR and CDR2 FQNEAQ (reference sequence). CDR3 amino acids: CASSFGTSTYEQYF. CDR3 DNA: TGTGCCAGCAGCTTCGGGACTAGCACCTACGAGCAGTACTTC.

The genes are TRBV3-1 (or the pseudogene TRBV3-2) and TRBJ2-7; D possibly corresponds to TRBD1 (6 bases). Per the germline V gene, CDR1 is LGHDT and CDR2 is YNNKEL (reference sequence). The germline V and J ends were trimmed by 5 bases and 7 bases, with 15 bases remaining between them. The CDR3 spans 13 residues. This CDR3 reads CASSSSGVGEQYF. The CDR3 DNA sequence: TGTGCCAGCAGCTCATCAGGGGTTGGAGAGCAGTACTTC.

This clone occurred once. The J gene is TRBJ2-6, the V gene TRBV19; 7 nucleotides match TRBD2. In germline, CDR1 is LNHDA, CDR2 SQIVND (reference sequence). Germline trimming cut 3 bases from V and 3 bases from J; bases unmatched to any gene: 11. The CDR3 contains 18 residues. Here the CDR3 reads CASSMGWQGGYGANVLTF. The DNA of the CDR3 is TGTGCCAGTAGTATGGGGTGGCAGGGAGGGTATGGGGCCAACGTCCTGACTTTC.

The chain links TRBV6-5 to TRBJ1-2; 8 bases map to TRBD1. Germline loops: CDR1 MNHEY, CDR2 SVGAGI. After removal of 5 bases from V and 7 bases from J, the junction contained 9 bases not matched to a gene. The CDR3 spans 14 residues. For the CDR3, the DNA is TGTGCCAGCAGTACCATGACAGGGGATGGTGGCTACACCTTC. This translates into CASSTMTGDGGYTF.

The chain carries TRBV5-6 and TRBJ2-5, with 9 bases matching TRBD2. V lost 2 bases, J lost 5 bases, and 4 bases stayed unmatched. The CDR3 extends over 14 amino acids. The germline V gene has CDR1 SGHDT and CDR2 YYEEEE. As DNA, the CDR3 is TGTGCCAGCAGCTTTACTAGCGGGTTCGAGACCCAGTACTTC. Translation: CASSFTSGFETQYF.

The chain links TRBV20-1 to TRBJ2-7, with a possible D match to TRBD1 (6 bases). Germline CDR1 and CDR2: DFQATT and SNEGSKA (reference sequence). The CDR3 runs to 12 residues. Trimming took off 3 bases at V and 3 bases at J, with 9 bases between the two ends. CDR3 protein: CSASPTGYEQYF. The DNA of the CDR3 is TGCAGTGCTAGTCCGACAGGCTACGAGCAGTACTTC.

The chain recombines TRBV5-1 with TRBJ2-7; TRBD2 aligns across 7 bases. Germline trimming cut 7 bases from V and 2 bases from J; bases unmatched to any gene: 6. Per the germline V gene, CDR1 is SGHRS and CDR2 is YFSETQ. This CDR3 spans 13 amino acids. The CDR3 bases are TGCGCCAGCGCGCCTAGCGGCACCTACGAGCAGTACTTC. Its translation: CASAPSGTYEQYF.

This sequence joins TRBV28 and TRBJ2-7; the D gene is possibly TRBD2 (6 bases). This CDR3 has 11 residues. Germline CDR1 and CDR2: MDHEN and SYDVKM. Between the trimmed V and J ends, which lost 6 bases and 3 bases, there was a span of 6 bases. CDR3 sequence reads: CASRGGYEQYF. The CDR3 DNA sequence: TGTGCCAGCAGGGGGGGCTACGAGCAGTACTTC.

This clone showed up just a few times. This sequence joins TRBV30 and TRBJ2-2; the D is unclear. This CDR3 spans 15 amino acids. Between the trimmed V and J ends, which lost 6 bases and 4 bases, there was a span of 18 bases. Germline V lookup: CDR1 GTSNPN, CDR2 SVGIG (reference sequence). CDR3 amino acids: CACARVRYLTGELFF. The CDR3 coding sequence is TGTGCCTGTGCCCGGGTGAGGTACCTCACCGGGGAGCTGTTTTTT.

The chain recombines TRBV7-9 with TRBJ2-7, with D maybe TRBD1 (6 bases). There are 15 residues in the CDR3. Trimming removed 6 bases at V and 3 bases at J, with 18 bases between. Germline CDR1 is SEHNR and CDR2 is FQNEAQ (reference sequence). This CDR3 is CASSPLRGRIYEQYF. DNA for the CDR3: TGTGCCAGCAGTCCCCTCAGGGGTAGGATCTACGAGCAGTACTTC.

The chain carries TRBV3-1 (or the pseudogene TRBV3-2) and TRBJ2-3, with 11 bases fitting TRBD2. The CDR3 extends over 16 amino acids. The V gene end was trimmed by 1 base and the J gene end by 8 bases; junction bases not matched to a gene: 8. CDR1 LGHDT and CDR2 YNNKEL come from the germline V gene (reference sequence). In DNA, the CDR3 is TGTGCCAGCAGCCAAGGGTTTAGCGGGGGGGCTGGTACGCAGTATTTT. It yields the protein CASSQGFSGGAGTQYF.

The sample holds one count of this clone. The rearrangement joins TRBV7-2 to TRBJ2-2, with D possibly matching TRBD2 (6 bases). Germline V gives CDR1 SGHTA, CDR2 FQGNSA. The CDR3 is 14 residues long. Trimming shortened V by 7 bases and J by 1 base, and 10 bases separated the two germline ends. CDR3 in DNA: TGTGCCAGCACAAGGGACTTGAACACCGGGGAGCTGTTTTTT. Its translation is CASTRDLNTGELFF. The whole variable domain, filled in from reference TRBV7-2 and TRBJ2-2, reads GAGVSQSPSNKVTEKGKDVELRCDPISGHTALYWYRQSLGQGLEFLIYFQGNSAPDKSGLPSDRFSAERTGGSVSTLTIQRTQQEDSAVYLCASTRDLNTGELFFGEGSRLTVL.

The chain recombines TRBV11-1 with TRBJ2-3; 13 nucleotides align to TRBD2. The germline V gene has CDR1 SGHAT and CDR2 FQDESV (reference sequence). CDR3 length: 16 amino acids. V dropped 8 bases and J dropped 6; count of bases not matched to a gene: 11. The chain's CDR3 is CASGSTSGRLADTQYF. The CDR3 DNA sequence: TGTGCCAGCGGTTCGACTAGCGGGAGGTTGGCGGATACGCAGTATTTT.

V gene TRBV24-1 combines with J gene TRBJ2-6, with TRBD1 matching over 7 bases. This CDR3 contains 15 residues. J was trimmed by 2 bases and V by 5 bases; bases with no gene match: 2. Germline V CDR1 and CDR2: KGHDR, SFDVKD. The CDR3 DNA is TGTGCCACCAGTGGCGACAGGGCTGGGGCCAACGTCCTGACTTTC. Its translation: CATSGDRAGANVLTF.

The rearrangement links TRBV25-1 to TRBJ2-1; 7 nucleotides agree with TRBD2. Germline V gives CDR1 MGHDK, CDR2 SYGVNS. V trimming: 3 bases; J trimming: 10 bases; junction bases outside the gene matches: 9. This CDR3 has 14 residues. This CDR3 is CASSDGLAGDEQFF. The CDR3 region has the DNA TGTGCCAGCAGTGATGGCCTCGCGGGGGACGAGCAGTTCTTC.

This chain joins TRBV7-2 and TRBJ1-1; maybe TRBD1 (6 bases). Germline loops: CDR1 SGHTA, CDR2 FQGNSA. With 3 bases removed from V and 1 base from J, the gap between germline ends came to 9 bases. The CDR3 sequence is 14 residues long. This chain's CDR3 is CASSFGTTNTEAFF. CDR3 nucleotides: TGTGCCAGCAGCTTCGGGACAACGAACACTGAAGCTTTCTTT.

The genes are TRBV7-9 and TRBJ1-4, with no clear D. The CDR3 spans 15 residues. Germline-derived CDR1 and CDR2 are SEHNR and FQNEAQ (reference sequence). Trimming shortened V by 8 bases and J by 7 bases, and 20 bases separated the two germline ends. The CDR3: CASAKGFLSGEKLFF. CDR3 sequence (DNA): TGTGCCAGCGCCAAGGGCTTTCTTTCAGGTGAAAAACTGTTTTTT.

The chain is built from TRBV28 and TRBJ1-5; D unresolved. The CDR3 is 16 amino acids. From germline, CDR1 is MDHEN and CDR2 SYDVKM. With 7 bases removed from V and 2 bases from J, the gap between germline ends came to 18 bases. This CDR3 reads CASIPAGGFGNQPQHF. CDR3 nucleotides: TGTGCCAGCATCCCCGCGGGAGGGTTCGGCAATCAGCCCCAGCATTTT.